This T cell receptor (beta chain) was documented in a study of tumor-infiltrating lymphocytes in primary liver carcinoma (dated by TCRdb to the late 2010s). Context from the whole study: Of the five patients, three men and two women aged 30 to 69 years, four had hepatocellular carcinoma and one had combined HCC and intrahepatic cholangiocarcinoma. Each sample produced roughly 3.5 to 7.13 million productive TCRbeta reads, and read depth showed no significant difference between tissue types. Repertoires from technical replicates were highly reproducible, with mean shared-clone rates approximately 0.9 and correlation coefficients above 0.95. Tumors of the five patients were stage T1-T3 N0M0 with maximum diameters of roughly 4.2 to 11 cm. To link TCRbeta repertoire diversity to the local molecular phenotype, the 25 tumor region samples were profiled with Agilent mRNA microarrays. TCRbeta repertoire sequencing covered 35 specimens from 5 patients: roughly 25 tumor regions, 5 adjacent noncancerous liver tissues and 5 peripheral blood samples. TCRbeta repertoire sequencing, expression microarrays and whole-exome sequencing were combined in the study across five regions of each liver tumor, with adjacent normal tissue and blood also included.

About this clonotype: The antigen it binds to is not known. One junction end disagrees with the germline gene, perhaps due to a read error.

Total RNA and DNA were co-extracted from about 19-30 mg of bulk tissue with the AllPrep DNA/RNA mini kit, without cell sorting. Between November 2015 and 2016, about 5 patients in China with histopathologically diagnosed primary liver carcinoma had their tumors surgically resected. At the time of sampling, the patients were treatment-naive and had chronic HBV infection. Each tumor was sampled at five spatially separated regions: the superior, inferior, left-lateral and right-lateral poles and the tumor centre. According to histology, viable tumor cells made up more than 80% of every tumor sample. Fresh tumor and adjacent tissue pieces were bisected, with one half stored in RNAlater at -80 degrees C and the other half sent for histology. TCRbeta-specific cDNA was reverse-transcribed from around 500 ng total RNA using a constant-region primer and ProtoScript II reverse transcriptase. Three nested multiplex PCR rounds, following a slightly modified ARM-PCR procedure, were used to build the TCRbeta libraries. Sample barcodes and Illumina adapters were added in a final 25-cycle PCR with Deep VentR polymerase. Before sequencing, amplicons of 200-500 bp were purified from gel using a QIAquick gel extraction kit. TCRbeta amplicons were sequenced on an Illumina HiSeq 2500 with 250-bp paired-end reads. The study's processing was this. Trimmomatic v0.33 was used to quality-trim the reads, and FLASH v1.2.11 was used to merge paired reads so that full CDR3 sequences could be recovered. V, D and J germline segments were assigned to the rearranged TCRbeta sequences using MiGEC v1.2.1b. Clonotype statistics and Shannon-Wiener diversity indices were computed with VDJtools v1.0.0. Except for diversity analysis, only each sample's 250 most abundant clonotypes were used in subsequent analyses to reduce sampling bias. The public reads were reanalyzed by TCRdb: fastp trimming at Q25, MiXCR alignment, in-frame beta chains only. Each record represents a unique CDR3 protein, reported with the most common genes and DNA among its rows. The V and J calls and clone size are TCRdb's, not the authors'. This sample holds approximately 120,000 distinct CDR3 sequences; around 60% were observed only once. The ten top clones hold less than 10% of the sample.

What the study reported, not specific to this receptor: Because the samples were bulk and unsorted, CD4+ and CD8+ T cell repertoires could not be compared. Only a few patients were included in the study, and the authors note that the findings should be validated in a larger study. The top 250 clones accounted for a significantly greater share of the repertoire in tumors than in blood (p = 0.039). Only the TCR beta chain was sequenced, so true repertoire diversity is likely underestimated because unpaired alpha chains were not captured. Just about 8-25% of top clones turned up in all five regions of a tumor, which suggests spatial heterogeneity among tumor-infiltrating T cells. Pairs of tumor regions showed greater repertoire overlap (mean about 35%) than tumor-adjacent pairs (about 17%) or tumor-blood pairs (around 15%), which is consistent with antigen-driven expansion.

The sequence was collected from a woman between 55 and 75 years old with primary liver carcinoma and hepatitis B virus infection. The sequencing input was liver tumor tissue from sampling region 3. The cell subset or site label for this specimen denotes: tumor region T3, left-lateral pole.

The CDR3 protein: CASISGTRTTGELLF. The DNA reads as follows: TGTGCCAGCATTTCGGGGACACGAACCACCGGGGAGCTGTTGTTT. Recombination connected TRBV6-2 or TRBV6-3 to TRBJ2-2; TRBD1 is perhaps the D gene, given 6 matching bases. From the germline V gene, CDR1 is MNHEY and CDR2 is SVGEGT. The CDR3, from cysteine to phenylalanine, totals 15 residues. The CDR3 DNA has 45 bases and is translated from base 1.